Listed below are T cell receptor beta chains from one sample, sequenced in a study of beta chain features in type 1 diabetes. Data came from immunoSEQ multiplex PCR; TCRdb stores just in-frame clones and leaves some out. The repertoire has 640,000 or so clones, around 15% of them found once; the top ten carry less than 0.04%. Sequenced material: naive CD4+ T cells from blood. The receptor source for this set is a man aged 18 to 30 with type 1 diabetes. The CDR3 runs from the conserved cysteine through the conserved F or W. Fields, in order: J gene, V gene, clone size, D gene, CDR3 length, CDR3 DNA, CDR3 protein. The D gene is left open where the match is weak. Some rows mark clone size as missing; the rest say once, few, many or name a class of expanded clone.

TRBJ2-5	TRBV7-7	.	TRBD1	16	TGTGCTAGCAGCCCGAGTAGACAGGGTTTTGGAGAGACCCAGTACTTC	CASSPSRQGFGETQYF
TRBJ2-5	TRBV7-2	few	.	11	TGTGCCAGCAGCCTGCAAGAGACCCAGTACTTC	CASSLQETQYF
TRBJ1-4	TRBV7-2	few	.	14	TGTGCCAGCGGTCAGGGGTGGGCTAATGAAAAACTGTTTTTT	CASGQGWANEKLFF
TRBJ2-7	TRBV14	.	TRBD1	15	TGTGCCAGCAGCCGTGGACAGGGGAATCAGTACGAGCAGTACTTC	CASSRGQGNQYEQYF
TRBJ2-6	TRBV27	.	.	17	TGTGCCAGCACCCTGAGGCTTCTCAGCTCTGGGGCCAACGTCCTGACTTTC	CASTLRLLSSGANVLTF
TRBJ2-7	TRBV10-3	.	TRBD1	14	TGTGCCATCAGTGGAGACAGGGGGCCCGACGAGCAGTACTTC	CAISGDRGPDEQYF
TRBJ1-1	TRBV7-9	few	.	13	TGTGCCAGCACCCAAGACCAGAACACTGAAGCTTTCTTT	CASTQDQNTEAFF
TRBJ2-3	TRBV5-1	few	.	12	TGCGCCAGCAACGGGGGTAGAGATACGCAGTATTTT	CASNGGRDTQYF
TRBJ2-1	TRBV30	few	TRBD2	12	TGTGCCGGACTAGCGGGAGTTAATGAGCAGTTCTTC	CAGLAGVNEQFF
TRBJ1-5	TRBV6-5	.	.	13	TGTGCCAGCAGTTATGGGGTGAGTCAGCCCCAGCATTTT	CASSYGVSQPQHF
TRBJ1-1	TRBV4-1	.	.	11	TGCGCCAGCAGCCGTCAGGGTCGAGCTTTCTTT	CASSRQGRAFF
TRBJ2-7	TRBV7-2	.	TRBD1	17	TGTGCCAGCAGCTTTCCCGCCTCAGGGACAGGCTCCTACGAGCAGTACTTC	CASSFPASGTGSYEQYF
TRBJ2-2	TRBV29-1	few	TRBD2	15	TGCAGCGTTGAAGTAGGACTAGCGGGTAACGGGGAGCTGTTTTTT	CSVEVGLAGNGELFF
TRBJ1-1	TRBV30	few	.	12	TGTGCCTGGAGATCAGGGAACACTGAAGCTTTCTTT	CAWRSGNTEAFF
TRBJ1-4	TRBV28	few	.	12	TGTGCCAGCGGATCCCCCAATGAAAAACTGTTTTTT	CASGSPNEKLFF
TRBJ2-3	TRBV30	few	TRBD1	15	TGTGCCTGGACCGCGGACAGGGTCCTCCCAGATACGCAGTATTTT	CAWTADRVLPDTQYF
TRBJ1-2	TRBV15	.	.	11	TGTGCCACCAGCGAAGGATATGGCTACACCTTC	CATSEGYGYTF
TRBJ1-1	TRBV5-6	.	.	13	TGTGCCAGCAGCTTGCTCCCGAACACTGAAGCTTTCTTT	CASSLLPNTEAFF
TRBJ2-7	TRBV11-3	.	.	13	TGTGCCAGCACCGGACAGCAGACCTACGAGCAGTACTTC	CASTGQQTYEQYF
TRBJ2-5	TRBV7-2	.	.	13	TGTGCCAGCAGCCCCGTCCCTCTTTCGGCCCAGTACTTC	CASSPVPLSAQYF
TRBJ2-4	TRBV4-1	.	.	18	TGCGCCAGCAGCCAAGGCCTCGCACGCTCACTAGCCAAAAACATTCAGTACTTC	CASSQGLARSLAKNIQYF
TRBJ1-2	TRBV7-2	few	.	13	TGTGCCAGCAGCTTAGAAAGCACCGAGAGTGACACCTTC	CASSLESTESDTF
TRBJ1-2	TRBV6-5	.	.	11	TGTGCCAGCAGTTACCTTGGGGGCTACACCTTC	CASSYLGGYTF
TRBJ2-3	TRBV21-1	few	.	17	TGTGCCAGCAGCAAGGGGTTAGGGCCCCCCGGAGGAGATACGCAGTATTTT	CASSKGLGPPGGDTQYF
TRBJ1-4	TRBV10-3	.	.	11	TGTGCCATCAGTGAGGGCGGGAAACTGTTTTTT	CAISEGGKLFF
TRBJ2-1	TRBV19	few	.	14	TGTGCCGCAGGAGGACACTTCTCCTACAATGAGCAGTTCTTC	CAAGGHFSYNEQFF
TRBJ1-2	TRBV28	once	.	14	TGTGCCAGCAGACCAGGACCGAAGTCCTATGGCTACACCTTC	CASRPGPKSYGYTF
TRBJ2-6	TRBV28	.	.	15	TGTGCCAGCAGTATGTTGGGCTCTGGGGCCAACGTCCTGACTTTC	CASSMLGSGANVLTF
TRBJ2-7	TRBV5-1	.	TRBD1	15	TGCGCCAGCAGCTCCCGGACAGGACTCTCCTACGAGCAGTACTTC	CASSSRTGLSYEQYF
TRBJ2-7	TRBV25-1	.	.	11	TGTGCCAGCAGTGACAGGGACGAGCAGTACTTC	CASSDRDEQYF
TRBJ1-1	TRBV10-3	.	TRBD1	16	TGTGCCATCAGTCAGGGGGGCACGGGTGCGAGCACTGAAGCTTTCTTT	CAISQGGTGASTEAFF
TRBJ1-6	TRBV6-1	few	.	12	TGTGCCTTAAGCGAGGGGAATTCACCCCTCCACTTT	CALSEGNSPLHF
TRBJ1-1	TRBV5-1	few	.	16	TGCGCCAGCAGCTTGTTTTATCGAGGGGATAACACTGAAGCTTTCTTT	CASSLFYRGDNTEAFF
TRBJ2-2	TRBV2	.	TRBD2	15	TGTGCCAGCAGTCCGGGACTAGCGGGCACCGGGGAGCTGTTTTTT	CASSPGLAGTGELFF
TRBJ1-6	TRBV15	.	.	12	TGTGCCACCAGCACACTCGATTCACCCCTCCACTTT	CATSTLDSPLHF
TRBJ1-2	TRBV6-5	.	TRBD1	15	TGTGCCAGCAGACCTGGGACAGCGAGTAGCTATGGCTACACCTTC	CASRPGTASSYGYTF
TRBJ1-3	TRBV4-1	few	.	17	TGCGCCAGCAGCCAAGATCATAGGACAACGCTCGGAAACACCATATATTTT	CASSQDHRTTLGNTIYF
TRBJ1-1	TRBV11-3	.	.	14	TGTGCCAGCAGCTTAGGAGGATTGAACACTGAAGCTTTCTTT	CASSLGGLNTEAFF
TRBJ2-7	TRBV5-1	few	.	14	TGCGCCAGCAGCCCCCTCCCAGGGGCCAACGAGCAGTACTTC	CASSPLPGANEQYF
TRBJ1-6	TRBV9	.	.	13	TGTGCCAGCAGCGTAGGACAGAATTCACCCCTCCACTTT	CASSVGQNSPLHF
TRBJ1-1	TRBV30	few	.	12	TGTGCCTGGAGTGTACGTGGATATTTGGCTTTCTTT	CAWSVRGYLAFF
TRBJ2-1	TRBV2	few	TRBD2	16	TGTGCCAGCAGTGAATCGGGGACTAGCGGTTACAATGAGCAGTTCTTC	CASSESGTSGYNEQFF
TRBJ2-7	TRBV27	few	.	15	TGTGCCAGCAACGTTCGTCCGGGACACACGTACGAGCAGTACTTC	CASNVRPGHTYEQYF
TRBJ2-5	TRBV5-4	.	.	15	TGTGCCAGCAGCTTGGCCCGGACAGCACAAGAGACCCAGTACTTC	CASSLARTAQETQYF
TRBJ1-1	TRBV15	few	.	13	TGTGCCACCAGGCTCCGGGGGGGGACTGAAGCTTTCTTT	CATRLRGGTEAFF
TRBJ2-5	TRBV30	few	.	13	TGTGCCTGGGGGACGCAGTACCAAGAGACCCAGTACTTC	CAWGTQYQETQYF
TRBJ1-2	TRBV4-3	few	.	15	TGCGCCAGCAGCCAGCTGGATAGGGCTAACTATGGCTACACCTTC	CASSQLDRANYGYTF
TRBJ2-3	TRBV10-3	few	.	11	TGTGCCACCGAGGGGGGAGATACGCAGTATTTT	CATEGGDTQYF
TRBJ1-2	TRBV30	few	TRBD1	15	TGTGCCTGGAGTGCCCTGCCGGGACAGGTCACCGGCTACACCTTC	CAWSALPGQVTGYTF
TRBJ2-5	TRBV19	.	.	15	TGTGCCAGTAGTCCCTCCGGGACGCATCAAGAGACCCAGTACTTC	CASSPSGTHQETQYF
TRBJ1-2	TRBV28	.	TRBD1	12	TGTGCCACCCCGGGACAGGGCTATGGCTACACCTTC	CATPGQGYGYTF
TRBJ2-6	TRBV6-6	few	.	14	TGTGCCAGCCTTCTGAGCTCTGGGGCCAACGTCCTGACTTTC	CASLLSSGANVLTF
TRBJ2-7	TRBV29-1	few	TRBD1	13	TGCAGCGTTGCGACAGGGGAATTCTACGAGCAGTACTTC	CSVATGEFYEQYF
TRBJ1-2	TRBV9	few	.	15	TGTGCCAGCAGCGCCCCACCTTCGGCGGGCTATGGCTACACCTTC	CASSAPPSAGYGYTF
TRBJ2-5	TRBV18	.	.	16	TGTGCCAGCTCACCACTTGAGCGGGCGAGGAGGGAGACCCAGTACTTC	CASSPLERARRETQYF
TRBJ2-3	TRBV6-1	.	.	14	TGTGCCAGCAGTGAAGCGCTTTATACAGATACGCAGTATTTT	CASSEALYTDTQYF
TRBJ2-3	TRBV30	few	.	11	TGTGCCTGGAGCCCGGCAGATACGCAGTATTTT	CAWSPADTQYF
TRBJ1-2	TRBV30	many	.	14	TGTGCCTGGAGTGTACAGATCCGGTCGGATGGCTACACCTTC	CAWSVQIRSDGYTF
TRBJ1-4	TRBV29-1	few	.	14	TGCAGCGTCGTGCGGGACCGCGGGGGTGAAAAACTGTTTTTT	CSVVRDRGGEKLFF